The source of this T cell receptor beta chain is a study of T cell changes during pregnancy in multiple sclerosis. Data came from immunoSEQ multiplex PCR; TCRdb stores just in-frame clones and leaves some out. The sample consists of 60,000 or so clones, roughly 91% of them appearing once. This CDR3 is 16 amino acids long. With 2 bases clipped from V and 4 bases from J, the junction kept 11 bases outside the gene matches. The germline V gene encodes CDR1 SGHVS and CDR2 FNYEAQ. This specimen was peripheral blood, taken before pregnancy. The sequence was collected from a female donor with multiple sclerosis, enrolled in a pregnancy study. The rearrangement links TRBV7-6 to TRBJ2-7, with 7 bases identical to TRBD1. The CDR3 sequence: CASSLIGGSPGYEQYF. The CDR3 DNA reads TGTGCCAGCAGCTTAATAGGGGGCTCGCCGGGATACGAGCAGTACTTC.